The 14 T cell receptor beta chains reported below all come from one sample, sequenced in a study of T cell responses to AZD1222 COVID-19 vaccine. Only in-frame clones appear in the TCRdb table, and some are missing; sequencing was by immunoSEQ multiplex PCR. There are 140,000 to 150,000 clones in the sample; around 89% occur only once, and around 1.5% lies in the top ten. The sample was peripheral blood, taken on day 0 of AZD1222 vaccination. The receptors stem from an adult in good health.

This chain uses TRBV10-3 with TRBJ2-1, with no clear D. Trimming took 2 bases from V and 6 from J, leaving 11 bases between them. CDR1 and CDR2 from the germline V gene are ENHRY and SYGVKD. This CDR3 spans 14 amino acids. As DNA, the CDR3 is TGTGCCATCAGTGAGGAAGGGTCTCTCAATGAGCAGTTCTTC. Protein: CAISEEGSLNEQFF.

The chain uses TRBV14 and TRBJ2-1; TRBD2 matches 13 bases. The CDR3 runs to 16 residues. Germline V gene lookup returns CDR1 SGHDN and CDR2 FVKESK. The ends lost 3 bases at V and 2 bases at J; junction bases unmatched: 1. CDR3 region: CASSHGTSGTYNEQFF. The CDR3 DNA is TGTGCCAGCAGCCATGGGACTAGCGGGACCTACAATGAGCAGTTCTTC.

The chain joins TRBV15 to TRBJ1-6; perhaps TRBD1 as D (5 bases). Trimming removed 1 base at V and 6 bases at J, with 10 bases between. The CDR3 is 15 residues long. The germline V gene has CDR1 LNHNV and CDR2 YYDKDF (reference sequence). The CDR3 nucleotides are TGTGCCACCAGCAGAGGACGGGACCGTAATTCACCCCTCCACTTT. Translated, it gives CATSRGRDRNSPLHF.

The chain couples TRBV2 to TRBJ1-1, with unresolved D. Trimming stripped 7 bases from V and 2 bases from J, with 5 bases between. CDR1 and CDR2 from the germline V gene are SNHLY and FYNNEI. This CDR3 has 11 amino acids. As DNA, the CDR3 is TGTGCCAGCATACTTAACACTGAAGCTTTCTTT. It encodes CASILNTEAFF.

The rearrangement uses TRBV7-8 and TRBJ1-2; TRBD1 aligns across 9 bases. The CDR3 has 15 residues. The trim removed 5 bases at V and 4 bases at J, leaving 8 bases unmatched. Germline V CDR1 and CDR2: SGHVS, FQNEAQ. The CDR3 loop is CASSPGQGHIYGYTF. The CDR3 DNA follows: TGTGCCAGCAGCCCTGGACAGGGGCACATCTATGGCTACACCTTC. Full variable domain (outside the CDR3, taken from reference TRBV7-8 and TRBJ1-2): GAGVSQSPRYKVAKRGQDVALRCDPISGHVSLFWYQQALGQGPEFLTYFQNEAQLDKSGLPSDRFFAERPEGSVSTLKIQRTQQEDSAVYLCASSPGQGHIYGYTFGSGTRLTVV.

V gene TRBV30 combines with J gene TRBJ1-2, with unresolved D. Germline V gives CDR1 GTSNPN, CDR2 SVGIG (reference sequence). The V end was cut by 5 bases, the J end by 8 bases, with 3 bases between. The CDR3 runs to 8 residues. The CDR3 loop reads CAWGGYTF. In DNA form, the CDR3 reads TGTGCCTGGGGGGGCTACACCTTC.

The chain joins TRBV11-2 to TRBJ1-3; 9 bases are a match to TRBD1. This CDR3 spans 17 amino acids. CDR1 is SGHAT, CDR2 FQNNGV, per germline. Trimming took 4 bases from V and 4 from J; bases not matched to a gene: 11. Written as DNA, the CDR3 is TGTGCCAGCAGCTCGATAAAGGGACAGGGAGGAGGAAACACCATATATTTT. This encodes CASSSIKGQGGGNTIYF.

This chain links TRBV24-1 with TRBJ2-7, with a weak D call TRBD2 (5 bases). Germline V gene sequence: CDR1 KGHDR, CDR2 SFDVKD. The V gene lost 7 bases and the J gene lost 7 bases, with 13 bases spanning the gap. This CDR3 has 12 residues. DNA of the CDR3: TGTGCCACCAGCGCCAGGACGGGGGAGCAGTACTTC. Translating it yields CATSARTGEQYF.

This sequence joins TRBV7-2 and TRBJ2-7; D may be TRBD2 (6 bases). The V end was cut by 5 bases, the J end by 0 bases, with 11 bases between. CDR1 is SGHTA, CDR2 FQGNSA, per germline. The CDR3 loop spans 14 amino acids. CDR3 nucleotide sequence: TGTGCCAGCAGCCGGGACTTCAGCTCCTACGAGCAGTACTTC. This translates into CASSRDFSSYEQYF.

This clone was seen a handful of times. The sample holds other DNA sequences that translate to the same CDR3. The chain recombines TRBV7-9 with TRBJ1-2; unclear D gene. V dropped 1 base and J dropped 8 bases, with 8 bases sitting between them. CDR1 SEHNR and CDR2 FQNEAQ come from the germline V gene (reference sequence). This CDR3 is built from 12 residues. DNA for the CDR3: TGTGCCAGCAGCTTAGGGGCAGGAGGCTACACCTTC. It specifies CASSLGAGGYTF.

The chain carries TRBV19 and TRBJ2-7; 8 positions agree with TRBD2. The germline V gene has CDR1 LNHDA and CDR2 SQIVND (reference sequence). With V trimmed by 5 bases and J by 2 bases, 5 bases remained unmatched. This CDR3 comprises 14 residues. As DNA, the CDR3 is TGTGCCAGTAGTCAAGCGGGAGAGGCCTACGAGCAGTACTTC. Encoded protein: CASSQAGEAYEQYF. The full variable domain, rest sourced from reference TRBV19 and TRBJ2-7, is DGGITQSPKYLFRKEGQNVTLSCEQNLNHDAMYWYRQDPGQGLRLIYYSQIVNDFQKGDIAEGYSVSREKKESFPLTVTSAQKNPTAFYLCASSQAGEAYEQYFGPGTRLTVT.

This clone came up once. The V and J genes are TRBV3-1 (or the pseudogene TRBV3-2) and TRBJ1-1, with D uncertain. Germline-derived CDR1 and CDR2 are LGHDT and YNNKEL (reference sequence). V was shortened by 1 base and J by 2 bases, with 2 bases between the two germline ends. The CDR3 contains 12 residues. The CDR3 region has the DNA TGTGCCAGCAGCCAAGCAAACACTGAAGCTTTCTTT. This sequence encodes CASSQANTEAFF.

The rearrangement uses TRBV6-1 and TRBJ1-5; D not certain. V dropped 3 bases and J dropped 6 bases, with 9 bases sitting between them. CDR1 is MNHNS and CDR2 is SASEGT in the germline V gene. The CDR3 extends over 13 amino acids. The CDR3 loop reads CASSDLSVQPQHF. CDR3 nucleotides: TGTGCCAGCAGTGATTTATCAGTTCAGCCCCAGCATTTT.

The gene calls are TRBV6-6 and TRBJ1-3; D is perhaps TRBD1 (6 bases). The germline V gene encodes CDR1 MNHNY and CDR2 SVGAGI (reference sequence). Trimming left V 7 bases short and J 4 bases short, with 14 bases between. The CDR3 loop spans 14 amino acids. The CDR3, as DNA: TGTGCCAGCACCCCCACGGGGGCCGGAAACACCATATATTTT. Translating it yields CASTPTGAGNTIYF.